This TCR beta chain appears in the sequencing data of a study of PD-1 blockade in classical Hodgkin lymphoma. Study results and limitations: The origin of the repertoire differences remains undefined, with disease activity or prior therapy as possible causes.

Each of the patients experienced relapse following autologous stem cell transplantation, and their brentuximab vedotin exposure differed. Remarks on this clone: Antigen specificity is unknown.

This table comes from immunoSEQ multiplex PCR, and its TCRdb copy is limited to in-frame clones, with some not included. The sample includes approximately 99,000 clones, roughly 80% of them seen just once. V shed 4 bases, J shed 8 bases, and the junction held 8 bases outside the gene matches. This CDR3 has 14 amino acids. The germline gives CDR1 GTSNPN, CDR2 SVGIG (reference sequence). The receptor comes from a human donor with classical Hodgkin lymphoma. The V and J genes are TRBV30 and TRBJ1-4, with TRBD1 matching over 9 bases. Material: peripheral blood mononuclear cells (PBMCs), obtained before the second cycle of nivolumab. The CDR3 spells CAWIQQGAPEKLFF. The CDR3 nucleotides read TGTGCCTGGATTCAACAGGGGGCGCCGGAAAAACTGTTTTTT. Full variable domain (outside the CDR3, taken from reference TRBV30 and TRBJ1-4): SQTIHQWPATLVQPVGSPLSLECTVEGTSNPNLYWYRQAAGRGLQLLFYSVGIGQISSEVPQNLSASRPQDRQFILSSKKLLLSDSGFYLCAWIQQGAPEKLFFGSGTQLSVL.